This T cell receptor (beta chain) was retrieved from a study of blood T cell repertoires in COVID-19 (dated by TCRdb to 2020 to 2022). Turning to the overall study: Collaborator samples came from the United States, Italy and Spain and covered acute and convalescent phases of COVID-19. The material from the prospective study consisted of cDNA or gDNA derived from T cells, B-cell-depleted T cells, or PBMCs. Subjects who had been exposed to COVID-19, were actively infected with it, or had recovered from it provided the deeply sampled blood TCRbeta repertoires that made up the dataset. The repertoires were released in a freely available public database meant as a resource for research on the immune response to SARS-CoV-2. The samples were drawn from the first 160 participants of the ongoing ImmuneRACE study and from over a thousand subjects provided by 6 global collaborators. Sample metadata almost always included a de-identified subject ID, COVID-19 status, age in years and sex. Where available, HLA class I and class II types were taken from metadata supplied by the sample provider and were not determined by assay-based typing.

The CDR3 spans 14 residues, from the cysteine through the phenylalanine. Only the CDR3 DNA is retained, 42 bases long and in frame from the first base. The germline V gene (reference sequence) supplies CDR1 LGHDT and CDR2 YNNKEL. V is clipped by 2 bases and J by 1 base, and the sequence between their germline boundaries is 6 bases long. Summary of the overall study and its limitations: The amount of clinical and demographic metadata varied by source and participant and was provided uncurated.

The immunoSEQ Assay, a bias-controlled multiplex PCR, was used to amplify TCRbeta CDR3 regions from genomic DNA. Regarding the original processing steps: Within the assay, amplification of reference gene primers was used to estimate how many nucleated cells each sample contained. Sequence reads were collapsed and filtered to measure the absolute abundance of every unique TCRbeta CDR3 rearrangement. For each sample, productive Simpson clonality was calculated by taking the square root of Simpson's diversity index across productive rearrangements. Sourced from immuneACCESS, this table was stored by TCRdb with only in-frame sequences that have V and J called. A share of the clones is absent; for the studies checked, an unresolved V gene accounts for under half, and the remainder has no known explanation. V, J and clone size were drawn from that table, and D and trimming were deduced from the DNA. The sample has 150,000 to 180,000 clones on record, about 79% of them singletons. The ten largest account for over 25% of the sample.

The collaborating institutions used their own protocols to collect whole blood in K2EDTA tubes. Collaborator samples were shipped for TCRbeta analysis as frozen whole blood, isolated PBMCs, or DNA extracted from either sample type. This clone appeared a few times. The target of this receptor is not known. Base qualities are not at hand, and no much larger clone is one base apart. The sample was peripheral blood. The source of this sequence is an older woman with acute or convalescent COVID-19. The rearranged chain carries TRBV3-1 (or the pseudogene TRBV3-2) and TRBJ1-3; no confident D gene assignment can be made. The CDR3 protein sequence reads: CASSQTGSGNTIYF. The DNA is as follows: TGTGCCAGCAGCCAAACCGGGTCTGGAAACACCATATATTTT.